This T cell receptor beta chain was observed in a study of shared clonotypes between healthy human individuals. Each PCR replicate run on unsorted PBMC took in around 300 ng DNA, 25,000 to 30,000 T cell genomes. Here immunoSEQ multiplex PCR was the method, and the copy in TCRdb shows in-frame clones only, minus some. This repertoire shows about 460,000 clones, 70% to 80% found once; its top ten account for about 11%. Donors were Caucasian adults residing in Nashville, Tennessee, USA. Germline V lookup: CDR1 MDHEN, CDR2 SYDVKM. The CDR3 has 12 amino acids. V shed 6 bases and J shed 6 bases, with 12 bases lying between them.

The chain combines TRBV28 with TRBJ2-7; D is unclear. The clonotype originates from a middle-aged woman in good health. Some clones in this sample may be carry-over from other donors' samples. The sequenced material came from PBMCs. The chain's CDR3 is CASRPTHPEQYF. Here the CDR3 DNA reads TGTGCCAGCAGACCGACCCACCCCGAGCAGTACTTC.